In its sample, the clone carrying this T cell receptor (beta chain) was seen once. Per the original methods: Amplification of reference gene primers provided the estimated nucleated cell counts. Using immunoSEQ multiplex PCR, the repertoire was profiled, and TCRdb retains in-frame clones only, with some absent. V and J calls and clone size are given by that table; D and trimming were obtained from the DNA. Counted here are some 100,000 clones, just over 90% occurring once; the ten biggest clones make up approximately 2%. This record belongs to a study of blood T cell repertoires in COVID-19. Study-level background: The United States, Italy and Spain supplied acute and convalescent COVID-19 samples. PBMCs, B-cell-depleted T cells, or T cells provided the cDNA or gDNA that made up the material.

Trimming stripped 0 bases from V and 4 bases from J, with 6 bases between. In germline, CDR1 is SGHRS, CDR2 YFSETQ. This CDR3 region has 13 residues. The TCR sequence derives from a man aged 45-65 years with active COVID-19. This chain connects TRBV5-1 to TRBJ2-3; D uncertain. Sequencing was performed on peripheral blood. CDR3 region: CASSLARADTQYF. The CDR3 nucleotides read TGCGCCAGCAGCTTGGCCCGGGCAGATACGCAGTATTTT. The full variable domain, in which reference TRBV5-1 and TRBJ2-3 provide the parts outside the CDR3, is KAGVTQTPRYLIKTRGQQVTLSCSPISGHRSVSWYQQTPGQGLQFLFEYFSETQRNKGNFPGRFSGRQFSNSRSEMNVSTLELGDSALYLCASSLARADTQYFGPGTRLTVL.